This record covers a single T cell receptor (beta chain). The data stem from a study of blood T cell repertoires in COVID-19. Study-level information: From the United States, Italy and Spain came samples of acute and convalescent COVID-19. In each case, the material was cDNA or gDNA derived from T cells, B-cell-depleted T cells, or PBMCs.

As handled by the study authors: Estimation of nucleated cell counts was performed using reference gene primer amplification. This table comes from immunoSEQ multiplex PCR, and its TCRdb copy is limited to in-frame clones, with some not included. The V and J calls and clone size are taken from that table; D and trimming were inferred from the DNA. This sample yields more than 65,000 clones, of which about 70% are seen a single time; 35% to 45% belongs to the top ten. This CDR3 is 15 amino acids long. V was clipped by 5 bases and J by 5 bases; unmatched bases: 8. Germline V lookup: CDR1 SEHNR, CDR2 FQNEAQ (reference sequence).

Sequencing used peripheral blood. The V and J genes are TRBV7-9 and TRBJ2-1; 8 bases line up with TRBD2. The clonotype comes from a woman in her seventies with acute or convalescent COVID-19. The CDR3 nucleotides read TGTGCCAGCAGCCACTGGACTAGCCCAGACAATGAGCAGTTCTTC. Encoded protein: CASSHWTSPDNEQFF.